This entry features one T cell receptor beta chain sequence. This sample stems from a study of tumor-infiltrating lymphocytes in primary liver carcinoma. A constant-region primer primed TCR beta cDNA synthesis from about 550 ng of total RNA. A slightly modified ARM-PCR protocol with three nested multiplex PCR rounds produced these TCR beta libraries. The first two PCR rounds, roughly 10 cycles each, used TRBV1-TRBV30 forward primers and a C-beta reverse primer. TCRdb passed the multiplex PCR reads through MiXCR, listing each CDR3 protein once. The top ten hold roughly three fifths of the sample, which has roughly 57,000 distinct CDR3 sequences, about two thirds seen once. The CDR3 consists of 15 residues. Germline V CDR1 and CDR2: SGHAT, FQNNGV. The study co-extracted DNA and RNA from around 20-30 mg of unsorted bulk tissue.

The sample taken for sequencing was liver tumor tissue from sampling region 2. Specified subset: tumor region T2, inferior pole. The chain couples TRBV11-2 to TRBJ2-7, with 11 positions matching TRBD1. This sequence originates from a man aged 35 to 55 with primary liver carcinoma and hepatitis B virus infection. The CDR3 loop reads CTNSRGQGVVHEQYF. The CDR3 bases are TGTACCAACAGCCGGGGACAGGGGGTTGTGCACGAGCAGTACTTC. The whole variable domain, remainder taken from reference TRBV11-2 and TRBJ2-7, is EAGVAQSPRYKIIEKRQSVAFWCNPISGHATLYWYQQILGQGPKLLIQFQNNGVVDDSQLPKDRFSAERLKGVDSTLKIQPAKLEDSAVYLCTNSRGQGVVHEQYFGPGTRLTVT.